This TCR beta chain was captured in a study of spatial heterogeneity in lung cancer. This clonotype has a count of ten or more. Time point defined: sample taken at primary tumor resection. The input material, whole RNA from tumor, nontumor lung or frozen PBMC, was sequenced unsorted. The germline V gene encodes CDR1 KGHDR and CDR2 SFDVKD. The CDR3 totals 15 residues. V lost 6 bases to trimming and J lost 3 bases, with 14 bases between them. MiXCR, applied by TCRdb to the 5' RACE reads, yields one record per CDR3 protein. The sample has over 25,000 distinct CDR3 sequences, around 8.4% seen once; the top ten hold under 40%.

This receptor was taken from a female donor with early-stage non-small cell lung cancer. V is TRBV24-1 and J is TRBJ2-1; a possible D gene is TRBD2 (5 bases). The sequenced sample was PBMCs, obtained at surgery. As DNA, the CDR3 is TGTGCCACCAGTCGAGGGAGAAACCACTACAATGAGCAGTTCTTC. Translated, it gives CATSRGRNHYNEQFF.